This T cell receptor (beta chain) originates from a study of cytomegalovirus exposure and HLA in healthy donors. Study-wide findings and caveats: Reportedly, TCR beta sequences accurately predicted HLA-A and HLA-B alleles in most subjects.

The PCR was carried out with 60 Vbeta primers and 13 Jbeta primers. This table comes from immunoSEQ multiplex PCR, and its TCRdb copy is limited to in-frame clones, with some not included. The sample shows roughly 190,000 clones, 81% of them seen only once. V lost 5 bases, J lost 1 base, and 12 bases lay in between. This CDR3 is built from 15 residues. CDR1 is MNHNY and CDR2 is SVGAGI in the germline V gene (reference sequence). Samples came from healthy bone marrow donors. Despite likely unrecorded immune exposures, the donors were nominally healthy at the time of sampling. Of note for this clone: Its target is unknown.

The rearrangement uses TRBV6-6 and TRBJ2-1, with D possibly TRBD1 on 5 matching bases. The TCR was taken from a man in his forties in good health and CMV-seropositive. The sequencing sample was made of PBMCs. The CDR3 protein is CASSVQDESYNEQFF. CDR3 bases: TGTGCCAGCAGTGTACAGGACGAATCCTACAATGAGCAGTTCTTC.